The present T cell receptor (beta chain) was sequenced within a study of CD8+CD57+ T cells in acquired aplastic anemia. Study as a whole: Mean yield of DNA from sorted CD4+ and CD8+ cells was 3 to 3.5 ug.

TCR beta VDJ and CDR3 were profiled, and genomic DNA was the template. TCRdb fed the reads into MiXCR, producing one record per CDR3 protein. This table holds about 290,000 distinct CDR3 sequences, approximately 57% found once. This clonotype was detected ten times or more. Its antigen is not known. Sequencing involved patients with CD8+CD57+ cell expansion previously shown by flow cytometry. Broader study findings: A set of twenty-nine CD8+ CDR3 sequences was shared between patients and controls, and these sequences appeared highly expressed in patients.

The CDR3 totals 14 residues. V gave up 5 bases and J gave up 1 base, with 8 bases separating them. The germline V gene encodes CDR1 WSHSY and CDR2 SAAADI. Sample: sorted CD4+, CD8+, or CD8+CD57+ T cells (not recorded which) from PBMCs. This TCR derives from a human donor with aplastic anemia. The rearrangement uses TRBV10-2 and TRBJ2-2; perhaps TRBD2 as D (6 bases). The CDR3 DNA sequence: TGCGCCAGCAGTTTTAGCGGGAACACCGGGGAGCTGTTTTTT. Protein sequence: CASSFSGNTGELFF.